These T cell receptor beta chains were read from a single sample in a study of shared clonotypes between healthy human individuals. Libraries were prepared by immunoSEQ multiplex PCR; TCRdb keeps only in-frame clonotypes and omits some of them. The table has almost 750,000 clones, approximately 72% seen once. The source material was memory CD4+ T cells sorted from blood. The source is a woman between 25 and 40 years old in good health. CDR3s include the opening cysteine and the closing phenylalanine or tryptophan. The order of the fields is V gene, J gene, clone size, D gene, CDR3 DNA, CDR3 protein. D genes are given only for firm matches. Size tells how often a clone was seen (once, few, many) or the class of an expanded clone, and some rows leave it out.

>TRBV29-1|TRBJ1-4|few|.
TGCAGCGTTGTGTCAGGGGATGAAAAACTGTTTTTT
CSVVSGDEKLFF
>TRBV5-5|TRBJ1-1|.|.
TGTGCCAGCAGCCCCTACAGGGCGGATCTGAACACTGAAGCTTTCTTT
CASSPYRADLNTEAFF
>TRBV19|TRBJ1-2|once|.
TGTGCCAGTAGTATCAAGTTGGAGGCTTTTAACTATGGCTACACCTTC
CASSIKLEAFNYGYTF
>TRBV11-2|TRBJ1-1|once|.
TGTGCCAGCAGCCCGGGACTCAAGAACACTGAAGCTTTCTTT
CASSPGLKNTEAFF
>TRBV10-1|TRBJ1-4|.|TRBD1
TGCGCCAGCAGTGAGTCGACAGGGAATGAAAAACTGTTTTTT
CASSESTGNEKLFF
>TRBV13|TRBJ2-1|few|TRBD2
TGTGCCAGCAGCTTCGGGGCGGGAGGAGACAATGAGCAGTTCTTC
CASSFGAGGDNEQFF
>TRBV18|TRBJ1-1|.|.
TGTGCCAGCTCACCCTCCGCGATGAACACTGAAGCTTTCTTT
CASSPSAMNTEAFF
>TRBV10-3|TRBJ1-2|.|.
TGTGCCATCAGTGAGTCTCTCGGCAATGGCTACACCTTC
CAISESLGNGYTF
>TRBV27|TRBJ2-7|.|TRBD1
TGTGCCAGCAGTTCGTCCGGGACAGGGTCACCTCCGTCTGGCTTC
CASSSSGTGSPPSGF
>TRBV10-3|TRBJ2-7|.|TRBD1
TGTGCCATCAGCGCCCCGGGACAGGGCGACGAGCAGTACTTC
CAISAPGQGDEQYF
>TRBV9|TRBJ2-1|.|TRBD2
TGTGCCAGCAGCGTAGATCCTAGCGGGAGTTCTTACAATGAGCAGTTCTTC
CASSVDPSGSSYNEQFF
>TRBV15|TRBJ2-1|.|.
TGTGCCACCAGCAGGGGACCTTCGGGGCCCACTAGCAATGAGCAGTTCTTC
CATSRGPSGPTSNEQFF
>TRBV18|TRBJ1-1|.|TRBD1
TGTGCCAGCTCACAGGGACAGCAGAACACTGAAGCTTTCTTT
CASSQGQQNTEAFF
>TRBV5-1|TRBJ2-7|.|.
TGCGCCAGCAGCTCTGGGTACGAAGGTAACGAGCAGTACTTC
CASSSGYEGNEQYF
>TRBV19|TRBJ2-3|.|TRBD2
TGTGCCAGTAATTCGATAGCGGGACGCACAGATACGCAGTATTTT
CASNSIAGRTDTQYF
>TRBV2|TRBJ1-2|.|.
TGTGCCAGCACCCCCGGAACTAACTATGGCTACACCTTC
CASTPGTNYGYTF
>TRBV29-1|TRBJ2-5|few|.
TGCAGCGTCTTCCAAGAGACCCAGTACTTC
CSVFQETQYF
>TRBV1|TRBJ2-3|.|.
TGCACCAGCAGCCAGGAGGTGTTGGGGACGCAGTATTTT
CTSSQEVLGTQYF
>TRBV11-2|TRBJ1-1|.|.
TGTGCCAGCAGCTTCACAGAGAACACTGAAGCTTTCTTT
CASSFTENTEAFF
>TRBV6-6|TRBJ2-7|.|TRBD1
TGTGCCAGCAGAGCGGGACAGGGGAGCTCCTACGAGCAGTACTTC
CASRAGQGSSYEQYF
>TRBV28|TRBJ2-5|.|.
TGTGCCAGCAGTTTCCACGGAACCAAAAAAGAGACCCAGTACTTC
CASSFHGTKKETQYF
>TRBV30|TRBJ2-5|once|.
TGTGCCTGGAGTGTACGGGGGTCCCAAGAGACCCAGTACTTC
CAWSVRGSQETQYF
>TRBV19|TRBJ2-7|.|TRBD2
TGTGCCAGTAGTATATTCCCGGGACTAGGAGGCGAGCAGTACTTC
CASSIFPGLGGEQYF
>TRBV11-3|TRBJ2-1|.|TRBD2
TGTGCCAGCAGCTTAGGGGGACTAGTTTTGGAGCAGTTCTTC
CASSLGGLVLEQFF
>TRBV6-6|TRBJ2-1|.|.
TGTGCCAGCAGTTACCCGGGACGGTACAATGAGCAGTTCTTC
CASSYPGRYNEQFF
>TRBV11-2|TRBJ2-2|.|.
TGTGCCAGCAGCTTATACGTAACCGGGGAGCTGTTTTTT
CASSLYVTGELFF
>TRBV5-1|TRBJ2-1|.|TRBD2
TGCGCCAGCAGCGTATCTAGCGGGGGATACAATGAGCAGTTCTTC
CASSVSSGGYNEQFF
>TRBV28|TRBJ1-4|.|.
TGTGCCAGCAGTTTTGGTTTGGCAGGCAATGAAAAACTGTTTTTT
CASSFGLAGNEKLFF
>TRBV11-2|TRBJ2-7|many|.
TGTGCCAGCAGCTTAGGGACACTCCCTTGGGGCGAGCAGTACTTC
CASSLGTLPWGEQYF
>TRBV7-2|TRBJ1-1|.|TRBD1
TGTGCCAGCAGCCCCCACGGGACAGGGGAGTTTTGGAATGAAGCTTTCTTT
CASSPHGTGEFWNEAFF
>TRBV2|TRBJ1-1|.|.
TGTGCCAGCAGAGGGGGTGTTTTGAACACTGAAGCTTTCTTT
CASRGGVLNTEAFF
>TRBV5-5|TRBJ1-2|few|.
TGTGCCAGCAGCTTGGCAGGAAGCTCGAACTATGGCTACACCTTC
CASSLAGSSNYGYTF
>TRBV28|TRBJ1-1|.|.
TGTGCCAGCAGTTTAAGGCGGGGGATCACTGAAGCTTTCTTT
CASSLRRGITEAFF
>TRBV28|TRBJ1-2|.|.
TGTGCCAGCAGGGGTCGGGACCGAATAAACTATGGCTACACCTTC
CASRGRDRINYGYTF
>TRBV11-1|TRBJ2-5|.|TRBD2
TGTGCCAGCAGCTTAGTAGTACTAGCGGTGAAAGGGGGTCAAGAGACCCAGTACTTC
CASSLVVLAVKGGQETQYF
>TRBV2|TRBJ1-3|.|.
TGTGCCAGCAGTGGCCAGGGTTTATACACCATATATTTT
CASSGQGLYTIYF
>TRBV28|TRBJ1-1|.|.
TGTGCCAGCAGTGAACAAGGGGGTTCGGGAATCACTGAAGCTTTCTTT
CASSEQGGSGITEAFF
>TRBV6-6|TRBJ2-7|.|.
TGTGCCAGCAGACCACCCGGGGATTCCTACGAGCAGTACTTC
CASRPPGDSYEQYF
>TRBV7-9|TRBJ1-2|.|.
TGTGCCAGCAGCTTAGCGGGGGGGCCCACCTTC
CASSLAGGPTF
>TRBV4-1|TRBJ2-7|once|.
TGCGCCAGCAGCCAAGGGGGAGCGGCCTCCTACGAGCAGTACTTC
CASSQGGAASYEQYF
>TRBV20-1|TRBJ1-4|few|.
TGCAGTGCTAGCGGGGAAGAACTGTTTTTT
CSASGEELFF
>TRBV30|TRBJ1-1|.|.
TGTGCCTGGAGTGTCAAACGTACAGATATGAACACTGAAGCTTTCTTT
CAWSVKRTDMNTEAFF
>TRBV9|TRBJ1-1|.|.
TGTGCCAGCAGCGTGGACCGGGACCCAGCTTTCTTT
CASSVDRDPAFF
>TRBV29-1|TRBJ2-5|.|.
TGCAGCGTTGATAAAGAGACCCAGTACTTC
CSVDKETQYF
>TRBV5-1|TRBJ2-1|.|TRBD2
TGCGCCAGCAGCTTGTTTAGCGGGGGAAGGGATTACAATGAGCAGTTCTTC
CASSLFSGGRDYNEQFF
>TRBV28|TRBJ2-1|.|TRBD2
TGTGCCAGCAGCATACTAGCGGGAGAAGGGGAGCAGTTCTTC
CASSILAGEGEQFF
>TRBV28|TRBJ1-2|.|TRBD1
TGTGCCAGCAGCTTCCACAGGGGATCCCTCTACTATGGCTACACCTTC
CASSFHRGSLYYGYTF
>TRBV27|TRBJ2-7|many|TRBD1
TGTGCCAGCAGTCCCATATGGACAGGGGGGTCCTACGAGCAGTACTTC
CASSPIWTGGSYEQYF
>TRBV5-1|TRBJ2-5|.|.
TGCGCCAGCAGCCCAGGACTTCTAGAGACCCAGTACTTC
CASSPGLLETQYF
>TRBV4-1|TRBJ1-2|few|TRBD1
TGCGCCAGCAGCCAAGTTCTTGCAGGGGGGGGCTACACCTTC
CASSQVLAGGGYTF
>TRBV5-6|TRBJ2-3|.|.
TGTGCCAGCAGCTTGGTAGGTGCTGGATGGTTTACGCAGTATTTT
CASSLVGAGWFTQYF
>TRBV7-2|TRBJ2-5|.|.
TGTGCCAGCAGCTTAGGGGGGCGGCTTCAAGAGACCCAGTACTTC
CASSLGGRLQETQYF
>TRBV6-5|TRBJ2-7|.|.
TGTGCCAGCACAAGGGCGGGACAACCCTACGAGCAGTACTTC
CASTRAGQPYEQYF
>TRBV5-6|TRBJ1-4|once|.
TGTGCCAGCAGCTTGTTTCCAGGTATAAATGAAAAACTGTTTTTT
CASSLFPGINEKLFF
>TRBV2|TRBJ2-3|.|TRBD2
TGTGCCAGCAGTTCCTCCTGGACTAGCGGAACAGATACGCAGTATTTT
CASSSSWTSGTDTQYF
>TRBV25-1|TRBJ2-2|few|.
TGTGCCAGCAGTGTGCTAGCAAGCGGGGAGCTGTTTTTT
CASSVLASGELFF
>TRBV5-4|TRBJ2-5|few|TRBD2
TGTGCCAGCAGCTCTCGGACTAGCGGAGGGACACTAGAGACCCAGTACTTC
CASSSRTSGGTLETQYF
>TRBV6-5|TRBJ1-2|.|TRBD1
TGTGCCAGCAGTTACCTCGGAGACAGGGGGAGCTATGGCTACACCTTC
CASSYLGDRGSYGYTF
>TRBV6-1|TRBJ1-4|.|.
TGTGCCAGCAGAAGGGATGCAACTAATGAAAAACTGTTTTTT
CASRRDATNEKLFF
>TRBV19|TRBJ2-3|many|.
TGTGCCAGTAGTATCATGGGAGATACGCAGTATTTT
CASSIMGDTQYF